This TCR beta chain was found in a study of blood T cell repertoires in COVID-19. About the research overall: The United States, Italy and Spain provided the acute and convalescent COVID-19 samples.

The method was immunoSEQ multiplex PCR; TCRdb's version includes in-frame clones alone and lacks a portion of them. The sample shows roughly 220,000 clones, roughly 83% of them seen only once. The CDR3 totals 16 residues. The germline gives CDR1 SGHNT, CDR2 YYREEE (reference sequence). Trimming at V came to 1 base and at J to 1 base, leaving 4 bases not matched to a gene. Residents of about two dozen US areas, aged 18 to 89 years, made up the participants. Participant-reported clinical history was the basis for cohort assignment. The rearrangement joins TRBV5-4 to TRBJ2-3; 9 bases are a match to TRBD1. The clonotype was recovered from a woman between 40 and 55 years old with acute COVID-19. The sequenced sample was PBMCs or T cells enriched from blood (not recorded which). The chain's CDR3 is CASSLPWTGGTDTQYF. The CDR3 DNA reads TGTGCCAGCAGCTTGCCCTGGACAGGGGGCACAGATACGCAGTATTTT. The whole variable domain, remainder taken from reference TRBV5-4 and TRBJ2-3, is ETGVTQSPTHLIKTRGQQVTLRCSSQSGHNTVSWYQQALGQGPQFIFQYYREEENGRGNFPPRFSGLQFPNYSSELNVNALELDDSALYLCASSLPWTGGTDTQYFGPGTRLTVL.